The 25 T cell receptor beta chains presented below share a single source sample, sequenced in a study of blood T cell repertoires in COVID-19. This table comes from immunoSEQ multiplex PCR, and its TCRdb copy is limited to in-frame clones, with some not included. The profile covers 250,000 to 350,000 clones, with roughly 90% appearing a single time and roughly 7.3% taken by the ten largest. Specimen: peripheral blood. These TCRs come from a woman in her 30s with COVID-19, enrolled during active disease.

The rearrangement uses TRBV7-3 and TRBJ2-7; 10 bases match TRBD2. The V segment lost 5 bases and the J segment 4 bases; nucleotides outside the gene matches: 5. This CDR3 is 14 amino acids long. Germline CDR1 and CDR2: SGHTA and FQGTGA. The CDR3 protein is CASSPLAGSYEQYF. DNA of the CDR3: TGTGCCAGCAGCCCACTAGCGGGGTCGTACGAGCAGTACTTC.

A word on this clone: One junction end does not reproduce the germline sequence, and a read error may be involved. The chain combines TRBV11-2 with TRBJ1-4, with D possibly TRBD1 on 6 matching bases. Germline CDR1 and CDR2: SGHAT and FQNNGV. There are 15 residues in the CDR3. This CDR3 reads CASSLLWGGGEKLLF. CDR3 coding DNA: TGTGCCAGCAGCCTCCTCTGGGGAGGGGGTGAAAAACTGCTTTTT.

This rearrangement joins TRBV29-1 to TRBJ1-2; perhaps TRBD1 as D (5 bases). The CDR3 runs 13 residues. Per germline, CDR1 SQVTM and CDR2 ANQGSEA. Trimming took 0 bases from V and 7 from J, leaving 12 bases between them. CDR3: CSVEDLRGGGYTF. CDR3 coding DNA: TGCAGCGTTGAAGATCTAAGGGGAGGTGGCTACACCTTC.

This chain links TRBV19 with TRBJ2-1; TRBD2 aligns across 8 bases. Germline values: CDR1 LNHDA, CDR2 SQIVND (reference sequence). The CDR3 runs to 17 residues. With V trimmed by 5 bases and J by 6 bases, 15 bases remained unmatched. The CDR3 nucleotides read TGTGCCAGTAGTCCCCGGGGGCGACTAGCGCCGGGCAATGAGCAGTTCTTC. This encodes CASSPRGRLAPGNEQFF.

The chain employs TRBV29-1 and TRBJ1-3; D might be TRBD1 (5 bases). The CDR3 runs to 17 residues. V lost 0 bases and J 2 bases, leaving 17 bases between the germline ends. Germline values: CDR1 SQVTM, CDR2 ANQGSEA. The CDR3 DNA reads as TGCAGCGTTGAAGATCCCCTGACAGATAGTACTGGAAACACCATATATTTT. Translated: CSVEDPLTDSTGNTIYF.

The J gene is TRBJ1-2, the V gene TRBV10-3, with D uncertain. The germline V gene has CDR1 ENHRY and CDR2 SYGVKD. Trimming removed 4 bases at V and 4 bases at J, with 7 bases between. This CDR3 contains 12 residues. Written as DNA, the CDR3 is TGTGCCATCAGTGTTGAGAGCTATGGCTACACCTTC. Amino acid sequence: CAISVESYGYTF.

The chain combines TRBV27 with TRBJ2-2; D not resolved. This CDR3 is built from 15 residues. Germline lookup yields CDR1 MNHEY and CDR2 SMNVEV (reference sequence). The ends were cut back, 2 bases at V and 3 bases at J, with 10 bases in the middle. CDR3 loop: CASSLGLQYTGELFF. The CDR3 nucleotides are TGTGCCAGCAGTTTAGGTCTACAGTACACCGGGGAGCTGTTTTTT.

V gene TRBV3-1 (or the pseudogene TRBV3-2) combines with J gene TRBJ1-2; 7 nucleotides line up with TRBD1. In germline, CDR1 is LGHDT, CDR2 YNNKEL (reference sequence). Germline trimming cut 4 bases from V and 4 bases from J; bases unmatched to any gene: 3. This CDR3 has 13 amino acids. CDR3 nucleotide sequence: TGTGCCAGCAGCCCCACAGGGGCCTATGGCTACACCTTC. Its translation: CASSPTGAYGYTF.

The CDR3 region has the DNA TGCGCCAGCAGCTTGGGGCTAGCGGGGCCCCTAGCCAAAAACATTCAGTACTTC. Translation: CASSLGLAGPLAKNIQYF. The chain links TRBV5-1 to TRBJ2-4; TRBD2 matches at 9 bases. The germline V gene has CDR1 SGHRS and CDR2 YFSETQ. The CDR3 has 18 residues. Unmatched junction bases numbered 7, after V lost 0 bases and J lost 0 bases. Full variable domain (rest looked up from reference TRBV5-1 and TRBJ2-4): KAGVTQTPRYLIKTRGQQVTLSCSPISGHRSVSWYQQTPGQGLQFLFEYFSETQRNKGNFPGRFSGRQFSNSRSEMNVSTLELGDSALYLCASSLGLAGPLAKNIQYFGAGTRLSVL.

The chain combines TRBV6-4 with TRBJ2-3, with D tentatively TRBD2 (7 bases). CDR1 is MRHNA and CDR2 is SNTAGT in the germline V gene. CDR3 length: 15 amino acids. V dropped 3 bases and J dropped 3 bases, with 13 bases sitting between them. CDR3 in amino acids: CASSEEGGGTDTQYF. The CDR3 bases are TGTGCCAGCAGTGAGGAAGGGGGAGGGACAGATACGCAGTATTTT.

The V and J genes are TRBV4-2 and TRBJ2-7; 15 bases align to TRBD2. Germline trimming cut 3 bases from V and 3 bases from J; bases unmatched to any gene: 3. Per germline, CDR1 LGHNA and CDR2 YNFKEQ. The CDR3 spans 16 residues. The CDR3: CASSQGLAGGNYEQYF. Here the CDR3 DNA reads TGTGCCAGCAGCCAGGGACTAGCGGGAGGAAACTACGAGCAGTACTTC.

In its sample, this clone was seen a few times. The J gene is TRBJ1-2, the V gene TRBV13; no clear D gene. The germline CDR1 and CDR2 sequences are PRHDT and FYEKMQ (reference sequence). The CDR3 has 15 residues. Trimming took 2 bases from V and 3 from J, leaving 13 bases between them. In DNA form, the CDR3 reads TGTGCCAGCAGCTTACGCACCAACGGAGACTATGGCTACACCTTC. Its translation is CASSLRTNGDYGYTF. The full variable domain, in which reference TRBV13 and TRBJ1-2 provide the parts outside the CDR3, is AAGVIQSPRHLIKEKRETATLKCYPIPRHDTVYWYQQGPGQDPQFLISFYEKMQSDKGSIPDRFSAQQFSDYHSELNMSSLELGDSALYFCASSLRTNGDYGYTFGSGTRLTVV.

In DNA, the CDR3 is TGTGCCAGCAGCTTGCTGGAGAGTGGGGCGAACACTGAAGCTTTCTTT. Translation gives CASSLLESGANTEAFF. The chain has TRBV5-5 and TRBJ1-1; maybe TRBD1 (5 bases). This CDR3 has 16 amino acids. V was shortened by 1 base and J by 1 base, with 14 bases between the two germline ends. Germline CDR1 is SGHKS and CDR2 is YYEKEE (reference sequence).

The J gene is TRBJ2-7, the V gene TRBV4-2; D is ambiguous. Deletions cut 3 bases from V and 6 bases from J, with 12 bases between. The CDR3 sequence is 13 residues long. The germline gives CDR1 LGHNA, CDR2 YNFKEQ. CDR3 sequence (DNA): TGTGCCAGCAGCCAGTTGGAAGGCGGCGAGCAGTACTTC. Its protein product is CASSQLEGGEQYF.

This clone has only a few counts. The chain carries TRBV5-1 and TRBJ1-6; 7 bases fit TRBD1. Germline assignment: CDR1 SGHRS and CDR2 YFSETQ. The CDR3 spans 13 residues. The V segment lost 4 bases and the J segment 10 bases; nucleotides outside the gene matches: 5. The CDR3 DNA reads as TGCGCCAGCAGCATTACAGGGGACTCACCCCTCCACTTT. Its translation: CASSITGDSPLHF.

V and J are TRBV19 and TRBJ2-3; 7 nucleotides align to TRBD1. Losses at the gene ends were 5 bases for V and 4 bases for J; bases not matched to a gene: 6. Germline loops: CDR1 LNHDA, CDR2 SQIVND (reference sequence). There are 14 residues in the CDR3. The CDR3 nucleotides read TGTGCCAGTAGTCCCGGGACAGAGTCAGATACGCAGTATTTT. This codes for CASSPGTESDTQYF.

This clone was observed a single time. This chain uses TRBV4-1 with TRBJ2-5; 8 bases are shared with TRBD2. Germline V gene lookup returns CDR1 MGHRA and CDR2 YSYEKL. The V segment lost 0 bases and the J segment 2 bases; nucleotides outside the gene matches: 8. The CDR3 consists of 17 residues. Here the CDR3 reads CASSQDRAGGSQETQYF. The DNA of the CDR3 is TGCGCCAGCAGCCAAGATAGGGCGGGAGGCTCTCAAGAGACCCAGTACTTC.

This chain joins TRBV12-3 or TRBV12-4 and TRBJ1-1; 9 nucleotides agree with TRBD1. The CDR3 has 13 residues. V dropped 0 bases and J dropped 11; count of bases not matched to a gene: 4. The CDR3 sequence is CASSLAGQGRAFF. The CDR3 region has the DNA TGTGCCAGCAGTTTAGCGGGACAGGGTAGGGCTTTCTTT.

The chain carries TRBV5-1 and TRBJ2-5; 7 nucleotides agree with TRBD1. J lost 4 bases, V lost 6 bases, and 6 bases had no gene match. This CDR3 region has 13 residues. Germline V gives CDR1 SGHRS, CDR2 YFSETQ. The CDR3 bases are TGCGCCAGCAATTCAGGGGGACGAGAGACCCAGTACTTC. Translating it yields CASNSGGRETQYF.

The chain is built from TRBV29-1 and TRBJ1-1; perhaps TRBD1 as D (6 bases). V was pared by 3 bases and J by 0 bases, with 14 bases between. Germline V gene lookup returns CDR1 SQVTM and CDR2 ANQGSEA. The CDR3 extends over 15 amino acids. CDR3 region: CSVEGGGRVNTEAFF. CDR3 coding DNA: TGCAGCGTTGAGGGAGGGGGTAGGGTGAACACTGAAGCTTTCTTT.

This clone showed up just a few times. CDR3 sequence reads: CASSSDRGQPQHF. The CDR3 region has the DNA TGTGCCAGCAGCTCCGACAGGGGCCAGCCCCAGCATTTT. V and J are TRBV5-4 and TRBJ1-5; 8 nucleotides match TRBD1. V was clipped by 3 bases and J by 7 bases; unmatched bases: 3. CDR3 length equals 13 residues. Germline V gene data show CDR1 as SGHNT and CDR2 as YYREEE (reference sequence).

This clone was found a few times. The V call is TRBV29-1, the J call TRBJ2-7; tentatively, D is TRBD1 (6 bases). With 3 bases removed from V and 4 bases from J, the gap between germline ends came to 16 bases. The CDR3 extends over 14 amino acids. The germline gives CDR1 SQVTM, CDR2 ANQGSEA. The CDR3 DNA sequence: TGCAGCGTTGACCCTACAGGGTTGGGTTACGAGCAGTACTTC. This sequence encodes CSVDPTGLGYEQYF.

The chain combines TRBV5-8 with TRBJ2-7; 7 bases align to TRBD2. The V gene end was trimmed by 0 bases and the J gene end by 3 bases; junction bases not matched to a gene: 0. Germline V CDR1 and CDR2: SGHTS, YDEGEE. The CDR3 length is 13 residues. The CDR3 sequence is CASSLGGGYEQYF. CDR3 nucleotides: TGTGCCAGCAGCTTGGGGGGGGGCTACGAGCAGTACTTC. Combining the CDR3 with reference TRBV5-8 and TRBJ2-7 gives the whole variable domain EAGVTQSPTHLIKTRGQQATLRCSPISGHTSVYWYQQALGLGLQFLLWYDEGEERNRGNFPPRFSGRQFPNYSSELNVNALELEDSALYLCASSLGGGYEQYFGPGTRLTVT.

This clone occurred once. The gene calls are TRBV5-5 and TRBJ2-7; D unclear. The CDR3 contains 12 residues. From germline, CDR1 is SGHKS and CDR2 YYEKEE (reference sequence). Trimming stripped 3 bases from V and 4 bases from J, with 8 bases between. Here the CDR3 DNA reads TGTGCCAGCAGCTCCCTCCAGTACGAGCAGTACTTC. Protein product: CASSSLQYEQYF.

This clone was counted only a few times. The V gene is TRBV21-1, the J gene TRBJ1-2. TRBV21-1 is flagged as a pseudogene. This CDR3 is built from 14 residues. CDR3 residues: CASSKVGGWDGYTF. As DNA, the CDR3 is TGTGCCAGCAGCAAAGTAGGCGGATGGGATGGCTACACCTTC.